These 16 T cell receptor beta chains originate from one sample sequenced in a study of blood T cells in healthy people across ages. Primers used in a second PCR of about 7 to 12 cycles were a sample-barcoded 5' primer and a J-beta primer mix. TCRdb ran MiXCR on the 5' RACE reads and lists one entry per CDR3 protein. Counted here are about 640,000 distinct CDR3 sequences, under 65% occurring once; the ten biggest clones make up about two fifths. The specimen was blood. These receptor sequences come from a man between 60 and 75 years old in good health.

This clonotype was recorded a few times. In DNA, the CDR3 is TGCAGCGGGATGGACAGTTACTACGAGCAGTACTTC. Protein sequence: CSGMDSYYEQYF. The rearrangement links TRBV29-1 to TRBJ2-7, with D possibly being TRBD1 (6 bases). CDR1 SQVTM and CDR2 ANQGSEA come from the germline V gene. The V gene lost 7 bases and the J gene lost 3 bases, with 13 bases spanning the gap. The CDR3 consists of 12 residues.

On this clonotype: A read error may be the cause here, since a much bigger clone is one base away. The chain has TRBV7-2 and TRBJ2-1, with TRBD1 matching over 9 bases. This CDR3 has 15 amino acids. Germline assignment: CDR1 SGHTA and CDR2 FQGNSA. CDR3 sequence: CAGSSGTGSYNEQFF. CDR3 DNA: TGTGCCGGCAGCTCCGGGACAGGGTCCTACAATGAGCAGTTCTTC. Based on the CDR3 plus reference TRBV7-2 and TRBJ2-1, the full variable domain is GAGVSQSPSNKVTEKGKDVELRCDPISGHTALYWYRQSLGQGLEFLIYFQGNSAPDKSGLPSDRFSAERTGGSVSTLTIQRTQQEDSAVYLCAGSSGTGSYNEQFFGPGTRLTVL.

This CDR3 is CASSPETPYEQYF. The CDR3 DNA reads TGTGCCAGCAGCCCCGAAACTCCCTACGAGCAGTACTTC. The rearrangement uses TRBV7-9 and TRBJ2-7; D is uncertain. The CDR3 has 13 residues. CDR1 and CDR2 from the germline V gene are SEHNR and FQNEAQ (reference sequence). V was pared by 5 bases and J by 2 bases, with 10 bases between.

CDR3 bases: TGTGCCAGCAGCCCACAAAGGACAGGGCCTAAATACAATGAGCAGTTCTTC. Protein product: CASSPQRTGPKYNEQFF. The chain employs TRBV3-1 and TRBJ2-1; 8 positions agree with TRBD1. Germline V CDR1 and CDR2: LGHDT, YNNKEL (reference sequence). The junction had 12 bases not matched to a gene; V was cut back by 4 bases and J by 4 bases. This CDR3 spans 17 amino acids.

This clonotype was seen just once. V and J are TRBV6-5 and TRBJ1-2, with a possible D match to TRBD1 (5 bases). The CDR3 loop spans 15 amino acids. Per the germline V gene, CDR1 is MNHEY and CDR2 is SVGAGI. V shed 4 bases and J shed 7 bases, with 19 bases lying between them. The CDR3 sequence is CASSFSGGVRGGYTF. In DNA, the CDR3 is TGTGCCAGCAGTTTCTCGGGGGGAGTACGGGGTGGCTACACCTTC.

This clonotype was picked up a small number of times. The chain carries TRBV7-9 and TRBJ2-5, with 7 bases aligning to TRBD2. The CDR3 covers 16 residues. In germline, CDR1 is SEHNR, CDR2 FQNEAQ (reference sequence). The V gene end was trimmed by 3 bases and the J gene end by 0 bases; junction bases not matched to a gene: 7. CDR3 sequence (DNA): TGTGCCAGCAGCTTGGGGGGACTACAGTACCAAGAGACCCAGTACTTC. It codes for CASSLGGLQYQETQYF.

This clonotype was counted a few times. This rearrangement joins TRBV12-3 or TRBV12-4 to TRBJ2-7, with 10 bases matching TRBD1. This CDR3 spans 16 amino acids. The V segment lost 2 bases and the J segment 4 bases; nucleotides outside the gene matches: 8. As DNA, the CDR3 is TGTGCCAGCAGTTTATCCGGGACAGGGGTAGGGTACGAGCAGTACTTC. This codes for CASSLSGTGVGYEQYF.

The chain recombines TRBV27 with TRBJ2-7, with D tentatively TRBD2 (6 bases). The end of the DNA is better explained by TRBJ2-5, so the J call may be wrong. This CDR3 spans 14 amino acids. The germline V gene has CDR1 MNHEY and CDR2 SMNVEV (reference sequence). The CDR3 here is CASSPLGGSETQYF. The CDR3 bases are TGTGCCAGCTCCCCCTTGGGGGGAAGCGAGACCCAGTACTTC.

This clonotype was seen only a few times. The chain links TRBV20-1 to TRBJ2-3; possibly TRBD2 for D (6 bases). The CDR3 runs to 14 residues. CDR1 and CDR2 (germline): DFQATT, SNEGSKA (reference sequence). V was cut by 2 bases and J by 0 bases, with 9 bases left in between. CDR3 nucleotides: TGCAGTGCTAGACCCGGGGGAAGCACAGATACGCAGTATTTT. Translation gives CSARPGGSTDTQYF.

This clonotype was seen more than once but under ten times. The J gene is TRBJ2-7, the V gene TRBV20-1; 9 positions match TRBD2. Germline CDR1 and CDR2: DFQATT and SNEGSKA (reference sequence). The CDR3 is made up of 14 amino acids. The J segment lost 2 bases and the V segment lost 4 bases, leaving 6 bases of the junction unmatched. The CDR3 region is CSANDAGGAYEQYF. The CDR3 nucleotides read TGCAGTGCTAACGACGCGGGGGGGGCCTACGAGCAGTACTTC.

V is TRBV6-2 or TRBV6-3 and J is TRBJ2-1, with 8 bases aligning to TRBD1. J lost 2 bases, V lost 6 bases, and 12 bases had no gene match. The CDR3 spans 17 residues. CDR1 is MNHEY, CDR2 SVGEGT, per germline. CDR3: CASSLLDRAGTYNEQFF. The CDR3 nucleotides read TGTGCCAGCAGCTTACTGGACAGGGCGGGAACCTACAATGAGCAGTTCTTC.

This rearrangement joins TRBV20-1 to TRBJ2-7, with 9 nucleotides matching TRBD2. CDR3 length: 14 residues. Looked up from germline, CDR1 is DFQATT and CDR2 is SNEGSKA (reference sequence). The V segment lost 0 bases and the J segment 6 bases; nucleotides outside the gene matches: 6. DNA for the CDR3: TGCAGTGCTAGAGAACCAGCGGGGGGACTCGAGCAGTACTTC. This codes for CSAREPAGGLEQYF.

The CDR3 protein is CASSQLAGFSYNEQFF. DNA of the CDR3: TGTGCCAGCAGCCAGCTAGCGGGGTTTTCCTACAATGAGCAGTTCTTC. J is TRBJ2-1 and V is TRBV3-1, with 9 bases fitting TRBD2. Germline-derived CDR1 and CDR2 are LGHDT and YNNKEL (reference sequence). Losses at the gene ends were 3 bases for V and 1 base for J; bases not matched to a gene: 4. The CDR3 sequence is 16 residues long.

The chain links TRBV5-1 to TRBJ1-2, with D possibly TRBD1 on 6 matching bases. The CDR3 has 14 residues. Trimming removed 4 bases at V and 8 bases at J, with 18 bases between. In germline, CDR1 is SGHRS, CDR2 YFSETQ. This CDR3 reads CASSIRGGPGGYTF. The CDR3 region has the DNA TGCGCCAGCAGCATCCGCGGGGGCCCGGGCGGCTACACCTTC.

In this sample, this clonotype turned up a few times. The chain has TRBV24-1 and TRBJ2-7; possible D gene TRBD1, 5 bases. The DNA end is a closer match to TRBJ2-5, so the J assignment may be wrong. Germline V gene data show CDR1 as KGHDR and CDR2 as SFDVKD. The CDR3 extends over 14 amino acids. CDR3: CATSDPTVQETQYF. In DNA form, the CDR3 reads TGTGCCACCAGTGACCCGACAGTACAAGAGACCCAGTACTTC.

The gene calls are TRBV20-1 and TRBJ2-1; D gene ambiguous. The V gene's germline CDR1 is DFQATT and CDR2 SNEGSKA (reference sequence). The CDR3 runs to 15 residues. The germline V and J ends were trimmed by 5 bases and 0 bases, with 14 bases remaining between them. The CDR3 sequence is CSAPDPKSSYNEQFF. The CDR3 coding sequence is TGCAGTGCTCCCGATCCAAAGAGCTCCTACAATGAGCAGTTCTTC.